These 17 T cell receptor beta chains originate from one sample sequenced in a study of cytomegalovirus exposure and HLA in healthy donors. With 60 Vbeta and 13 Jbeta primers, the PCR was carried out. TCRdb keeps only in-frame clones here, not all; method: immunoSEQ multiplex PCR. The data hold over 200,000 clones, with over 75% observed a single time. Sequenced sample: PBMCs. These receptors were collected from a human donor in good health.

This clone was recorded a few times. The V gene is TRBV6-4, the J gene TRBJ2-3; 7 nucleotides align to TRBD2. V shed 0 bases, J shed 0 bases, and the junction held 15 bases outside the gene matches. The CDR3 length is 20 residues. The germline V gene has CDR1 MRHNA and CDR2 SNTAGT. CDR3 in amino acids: CASSDSSLSERGPSTDTQYF. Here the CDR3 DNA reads TGTGCCAGCAGTGACTCGAGTCTTTCGGAGCGGGGCCCTAGCACAGATACGCAGTATTTT.

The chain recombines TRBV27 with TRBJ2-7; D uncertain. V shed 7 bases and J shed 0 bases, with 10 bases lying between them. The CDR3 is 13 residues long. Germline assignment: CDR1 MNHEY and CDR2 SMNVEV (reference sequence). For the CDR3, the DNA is TGTGCCAGCAAGTCAAGGAGCTCCTACGAGCAGTACTTC. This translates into CASKSRSSYEQYF.

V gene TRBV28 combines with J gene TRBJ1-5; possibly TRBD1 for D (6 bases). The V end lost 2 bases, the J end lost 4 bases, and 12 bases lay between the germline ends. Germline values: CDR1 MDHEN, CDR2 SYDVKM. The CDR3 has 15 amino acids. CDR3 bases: TGTGCCAGCAGTTTAGCAGGGGAACAGAATCAGCCCCAGCATTTT. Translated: CASSLAGEQNQPQHF.

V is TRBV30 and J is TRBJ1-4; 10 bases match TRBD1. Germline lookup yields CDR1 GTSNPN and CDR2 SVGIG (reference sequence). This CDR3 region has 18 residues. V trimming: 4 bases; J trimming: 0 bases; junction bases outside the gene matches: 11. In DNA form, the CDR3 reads TGTGCCTGGATCCCGACAGGGGGCAGGCCTGCAACTAATGAAAAACTGTTTTTT. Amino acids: CAWIPTGGRPATNEKLFF.

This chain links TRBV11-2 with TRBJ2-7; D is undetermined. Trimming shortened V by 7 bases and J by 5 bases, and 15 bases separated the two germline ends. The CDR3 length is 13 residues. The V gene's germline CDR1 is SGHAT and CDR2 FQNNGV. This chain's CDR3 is CASTGKLRHEQYF. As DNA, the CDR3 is TGTGCCAGCACCGGAAAACTACGGCACGAGCAGTACTTC.

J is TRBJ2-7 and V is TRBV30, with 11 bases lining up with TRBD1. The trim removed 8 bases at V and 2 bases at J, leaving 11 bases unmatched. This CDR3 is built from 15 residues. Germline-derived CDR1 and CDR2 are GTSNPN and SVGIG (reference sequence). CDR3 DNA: TGTGCCAGCGCCCCCGGGACAGGGGGGGCCTACGAGCAGTACTTC. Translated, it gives CASAPGTGGAYEQYF.

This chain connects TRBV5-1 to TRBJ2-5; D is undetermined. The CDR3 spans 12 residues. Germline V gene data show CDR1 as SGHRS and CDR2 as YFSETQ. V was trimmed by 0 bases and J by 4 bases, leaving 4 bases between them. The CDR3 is CASSLAGETQYF. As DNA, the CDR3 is TGCGCCAGCAGCTTGGCCGGAGAGACCCAGTACTTC.

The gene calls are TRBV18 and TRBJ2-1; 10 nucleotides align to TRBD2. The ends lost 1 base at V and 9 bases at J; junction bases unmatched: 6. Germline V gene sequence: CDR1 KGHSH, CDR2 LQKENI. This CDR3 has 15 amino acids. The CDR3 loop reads CASSPLASGSGEQFF. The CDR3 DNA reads TGTGCCAGCTCACCACTAGCTAGCGGGAGTGGTGAGCAGTTCTTC.

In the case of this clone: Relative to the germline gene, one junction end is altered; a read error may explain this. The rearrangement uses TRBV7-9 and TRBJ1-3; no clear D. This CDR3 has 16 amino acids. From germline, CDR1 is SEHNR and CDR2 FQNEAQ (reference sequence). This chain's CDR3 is CSSSLAGVVSGNTIYF. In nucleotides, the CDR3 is TGTTCCAGCAGCTTAGCCGGAGTGGTATCTGGAAACACCATATATTTT.

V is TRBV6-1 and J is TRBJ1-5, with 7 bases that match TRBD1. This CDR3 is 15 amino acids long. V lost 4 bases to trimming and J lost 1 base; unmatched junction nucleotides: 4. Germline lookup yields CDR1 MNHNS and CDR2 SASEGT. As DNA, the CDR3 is TGTGCCAGCAGTGTAAAACAGGGGAGCAATCAGCCCCAGCATTTT. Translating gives CASSVKQGSNQPQHF.

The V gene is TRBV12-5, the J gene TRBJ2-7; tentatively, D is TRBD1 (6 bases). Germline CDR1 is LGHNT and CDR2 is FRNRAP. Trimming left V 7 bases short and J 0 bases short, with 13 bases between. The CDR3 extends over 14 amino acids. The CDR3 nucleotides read TGTGCTAGTGCCTCGGGACACCGCTCCTACGAGCAGTACTTC. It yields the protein CASASGHRSYEQYF.

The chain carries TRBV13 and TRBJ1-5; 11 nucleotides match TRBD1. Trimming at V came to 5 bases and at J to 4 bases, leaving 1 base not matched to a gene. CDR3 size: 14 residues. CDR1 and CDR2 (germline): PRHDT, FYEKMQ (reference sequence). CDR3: CASSGQGANQPQHF. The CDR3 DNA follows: TGTGCCAGCAGCGGACAGGGGGCGAATCAGCCCCAGCATTTT.

CDR3 in amino acids: CAGRREQETQYF. CDR3 sequence (DNA): TGTGCCGGAAGGAGGGAGCAAGAGACCCAGTACTTC. This chain links TRBV7-9 with TRBJ2-5; TRBD2 is a possible D gene (6 bases). Trimming removed 11 bases at V and 2 bases at J, with 12 bases between. The CDR3 runs to 12 residues. Germline CDR1 and CDR2: SEHNR and FQNEAQ (reference sequence).

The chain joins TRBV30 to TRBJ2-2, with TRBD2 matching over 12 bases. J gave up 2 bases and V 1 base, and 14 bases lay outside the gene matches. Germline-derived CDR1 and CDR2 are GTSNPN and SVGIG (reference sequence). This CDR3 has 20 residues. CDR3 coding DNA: TGTGCCTGGAGTGAGCCGGGGTTGGCTAGCGGGAGGGGAAACACCGGGGAGCTGTTTTTT. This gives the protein CAWSEPGLASGRGNTGELFF.

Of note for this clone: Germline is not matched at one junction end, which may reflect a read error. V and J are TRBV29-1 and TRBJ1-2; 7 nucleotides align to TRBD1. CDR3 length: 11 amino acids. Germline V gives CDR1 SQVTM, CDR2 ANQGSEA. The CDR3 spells CSVNRGAGYIF. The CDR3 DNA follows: TGCAGCGTCAACAGGGGTGCAGGCTACATCTTC.

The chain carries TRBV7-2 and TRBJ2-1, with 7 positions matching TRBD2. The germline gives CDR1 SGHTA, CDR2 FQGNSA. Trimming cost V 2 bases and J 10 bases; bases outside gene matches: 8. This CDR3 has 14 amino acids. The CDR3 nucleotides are TGTGCCAGCAGCTTACAGCGGGGCCCCCGGGAGCAGTTCTTC. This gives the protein CASSLQRGPREQFF.

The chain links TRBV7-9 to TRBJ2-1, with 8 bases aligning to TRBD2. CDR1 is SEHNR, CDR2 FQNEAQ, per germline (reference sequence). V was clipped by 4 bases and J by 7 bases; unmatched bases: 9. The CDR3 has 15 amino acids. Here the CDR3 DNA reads TGTGCCAGCAGCTCAACTAGCGGTAAAAGGAATGAGCAGTTCTTC. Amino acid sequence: CASSSTSGKRNEQFF.